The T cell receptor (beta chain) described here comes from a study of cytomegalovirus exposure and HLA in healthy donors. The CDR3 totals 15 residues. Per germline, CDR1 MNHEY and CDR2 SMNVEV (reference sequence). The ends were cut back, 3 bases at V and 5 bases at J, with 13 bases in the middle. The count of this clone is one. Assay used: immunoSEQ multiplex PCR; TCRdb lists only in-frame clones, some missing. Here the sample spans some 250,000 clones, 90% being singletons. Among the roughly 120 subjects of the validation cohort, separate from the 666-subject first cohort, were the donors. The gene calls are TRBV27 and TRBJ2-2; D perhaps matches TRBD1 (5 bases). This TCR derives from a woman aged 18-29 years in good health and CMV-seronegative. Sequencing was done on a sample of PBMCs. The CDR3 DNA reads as TGTGCCAGCAGTTTCTTTCAGGGTGGTACCGGGGAGCTGTTTTTT. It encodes CASSFFQGGTGELFF.